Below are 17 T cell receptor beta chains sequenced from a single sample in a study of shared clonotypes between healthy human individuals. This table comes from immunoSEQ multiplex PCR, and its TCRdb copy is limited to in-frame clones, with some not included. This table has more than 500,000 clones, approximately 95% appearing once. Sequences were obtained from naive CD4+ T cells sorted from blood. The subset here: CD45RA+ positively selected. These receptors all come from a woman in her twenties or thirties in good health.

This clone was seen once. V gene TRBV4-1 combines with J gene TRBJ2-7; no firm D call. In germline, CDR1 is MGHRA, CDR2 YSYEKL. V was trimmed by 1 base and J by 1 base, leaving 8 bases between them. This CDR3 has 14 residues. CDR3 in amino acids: CASSQGRSSYEQYF. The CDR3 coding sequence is TGCGCCAGCAGCCAAGGACGGTCTTCCTACGAGCAGTACTTC.

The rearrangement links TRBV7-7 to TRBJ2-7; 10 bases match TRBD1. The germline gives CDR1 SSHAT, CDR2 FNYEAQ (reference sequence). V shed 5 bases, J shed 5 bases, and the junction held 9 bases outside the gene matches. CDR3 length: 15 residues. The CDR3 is CASSPLWDRGHEQYF. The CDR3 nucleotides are TGTGCCAGCAGCCCGCTGTGGGACAGGGGCCACGAGCAGTACTTC. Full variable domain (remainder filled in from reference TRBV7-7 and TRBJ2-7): GAGVSQSPRYKVTKRGQDVTLRCDPISSHATLYWYQQALGQGPEFLTYFNYEAQPDKSGLPSDRFSAERPEGSISTLTIQRTEQRDSAMYRCASSPLWDRGHEQYFGPGTRLTVT.

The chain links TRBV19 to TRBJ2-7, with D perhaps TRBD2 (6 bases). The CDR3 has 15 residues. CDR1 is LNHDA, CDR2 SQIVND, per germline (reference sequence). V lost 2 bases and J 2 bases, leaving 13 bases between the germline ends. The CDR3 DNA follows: TGTGCCAGTAGTATAAGCGGGCGGCCGACCTACGAGCAGTACTTC. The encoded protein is CASSISGRPTYEQYF.

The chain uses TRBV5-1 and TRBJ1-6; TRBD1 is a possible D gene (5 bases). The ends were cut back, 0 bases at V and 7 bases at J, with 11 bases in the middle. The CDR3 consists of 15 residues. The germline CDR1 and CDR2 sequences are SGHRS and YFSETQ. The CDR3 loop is CASSLEARTNSPLHF. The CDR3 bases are TGCGCCAGCAGCTTGGAGGCGAGGACAAATTCACCCCTCCACTTT.

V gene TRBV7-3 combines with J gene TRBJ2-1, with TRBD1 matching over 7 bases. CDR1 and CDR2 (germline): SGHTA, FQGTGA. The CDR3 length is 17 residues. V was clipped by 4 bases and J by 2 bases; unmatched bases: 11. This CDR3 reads CASSSYGQAGAYNEQFF. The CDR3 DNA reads TGTGCCAGCAGCTCATACGGACAGGCAGGGGCCTACAATGAGCAGTTCTTC.

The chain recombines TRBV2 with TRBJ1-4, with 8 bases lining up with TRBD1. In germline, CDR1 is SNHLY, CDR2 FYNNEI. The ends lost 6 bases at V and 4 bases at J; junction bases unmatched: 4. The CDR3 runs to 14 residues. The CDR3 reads CASRTGARNEKLFF. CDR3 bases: TGTGCCAGCAGGACAGGGGCCCGTAATGAAAAACTGTTTTTT.

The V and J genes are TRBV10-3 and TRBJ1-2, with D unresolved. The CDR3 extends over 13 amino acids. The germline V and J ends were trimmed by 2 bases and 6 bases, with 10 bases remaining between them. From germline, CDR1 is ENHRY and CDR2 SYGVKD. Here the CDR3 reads CAISERTRDGYTF. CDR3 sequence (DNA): TGTGCCATCAGTGAGCGTACACGAGATGGCTACACCTTC.

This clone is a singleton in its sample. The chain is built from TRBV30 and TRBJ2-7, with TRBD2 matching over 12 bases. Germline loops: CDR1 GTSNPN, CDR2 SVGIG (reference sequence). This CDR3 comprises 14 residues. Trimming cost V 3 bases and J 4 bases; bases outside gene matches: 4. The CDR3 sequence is CAWSRLAGAYEQYF. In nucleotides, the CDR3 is TGTGCCTGGAGCCGACTAGCGGGAGCGTACGAGCAGTACTTC.

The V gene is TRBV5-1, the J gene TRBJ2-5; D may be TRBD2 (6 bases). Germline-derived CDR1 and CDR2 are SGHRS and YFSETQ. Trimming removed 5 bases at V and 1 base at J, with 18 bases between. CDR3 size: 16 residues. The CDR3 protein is CASSSLVAGTQETQYF. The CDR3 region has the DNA TGCGCCAGCAGTTCATTGGTTGCGGGGACCCAAGAGACCCAGTACTTC.

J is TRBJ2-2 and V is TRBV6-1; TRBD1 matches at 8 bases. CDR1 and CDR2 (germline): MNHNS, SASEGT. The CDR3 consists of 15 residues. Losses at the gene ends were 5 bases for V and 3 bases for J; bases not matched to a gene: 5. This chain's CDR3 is CASSIRDRYTGELFF. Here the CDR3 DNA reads TGTGCCAGCAGTATCCGGGACAGGTACACCGGGGAGCTGTTTTTT.

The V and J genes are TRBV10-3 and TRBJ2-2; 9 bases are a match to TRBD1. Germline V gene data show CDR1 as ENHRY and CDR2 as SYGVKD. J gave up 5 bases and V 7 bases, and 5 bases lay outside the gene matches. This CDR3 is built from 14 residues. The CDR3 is CAITQGAWTGELFF. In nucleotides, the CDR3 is TGTGCCATCACACAGGGGGCGTGGACCGGGGAGCTGTTTTTT.

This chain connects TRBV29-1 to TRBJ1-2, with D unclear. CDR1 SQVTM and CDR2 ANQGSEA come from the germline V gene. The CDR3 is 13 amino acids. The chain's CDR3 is CSASGPGGYGYTF. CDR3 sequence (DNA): TGCAGTGCTTCCGGACCGGGTGGATATGGCTACACCTTC. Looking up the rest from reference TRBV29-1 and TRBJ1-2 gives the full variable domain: SAVISQKPSRDICQRGTSLTIQCQVDSQVTMMFWYRQQPGQSLTLIATANQGSEATYESGFVIDKFPISRPNLTFSTLTVSNMSPEDSSIYLCSASGPGGYGYTFGSGTRLTVV.

CDR3 nucleotide sequence: TGTGCCAGCAGCTTAGGGCAGGGGGCTTTCTACGAGCAGTACTTC. Translation gives CASSLGQGAFYEQYF. The chain employs TRBV7-3 and TRBJ2-7, with 8 positions matching TRBD1. CDR3 length equals 15 residues. Losses at the gene ends were 2 bases for V and 3 bases for J; bases not matched to a gene: 6. Germline CDR1 SGHTA, CDR2 FQGTGA. Full variable domain (rest looked up from reference TRBV7-3 and TRBJ2-7): GAGVSQTPSNKVTEKGKYVELRCDPISGHTALYWYRQSLGQGPEFLIYFQGTGAADDSGLPNDRFFAVRPEGSVSTLKIQRTERGDSAVYLCASSLGQGAFYEQYFGPGTRLTVT.

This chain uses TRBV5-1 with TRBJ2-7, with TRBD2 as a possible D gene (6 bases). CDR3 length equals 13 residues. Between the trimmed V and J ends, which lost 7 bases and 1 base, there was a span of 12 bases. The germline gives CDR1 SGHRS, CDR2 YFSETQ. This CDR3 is CASSQRVSYEQYF. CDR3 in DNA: TGCGCCAGCTCCCAGCGGGTATCCTACGAGCAGTACTTC. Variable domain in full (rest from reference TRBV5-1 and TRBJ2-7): KAGVTQTPRYLIKTRGQQVTLSCSPISGHRSVSWYQQTPGQGLQFLFEYFSETQRNKGNFPGRFSGRQFSNSRSEMNVSTLELGDSALYLCASSQRVSYEQYFGPGTRLTVT.

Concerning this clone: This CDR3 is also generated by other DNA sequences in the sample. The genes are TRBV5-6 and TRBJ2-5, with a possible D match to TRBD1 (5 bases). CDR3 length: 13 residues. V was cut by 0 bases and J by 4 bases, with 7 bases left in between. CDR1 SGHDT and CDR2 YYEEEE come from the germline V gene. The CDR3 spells CASSLDRGETQYF. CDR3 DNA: TGTGCCAGCAGCTTGGATAGGGGAGAGACCCAGTACTTC.

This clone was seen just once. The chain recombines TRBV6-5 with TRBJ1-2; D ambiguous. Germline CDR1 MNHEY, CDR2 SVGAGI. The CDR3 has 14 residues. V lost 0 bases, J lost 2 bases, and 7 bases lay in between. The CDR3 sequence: CASSYSYGNYGYTF. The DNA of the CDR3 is TGTGCCAGCAGTTACTCGTACGGGAACTATGGCTACACCTTC.

The CDR3 DNA follows: TGTGCCAGCAGCTTAGGCCCAGGGATCGATGGCTACACCTTC. It is translated as CASSLGPGIDGYTF. This chain links TRBV7-9 with TRBJ1-2; TRBD1 might be the D (5 bases). This CDR3 region has 14 residues. Looked up from germline, CDR1 is SEHNR and CDR2 is FQNEAQ (reference sequence). The V gene lost 1 base and the J gene lost 6 bases, with 12 bases spanning the gap.